A selection of T cell receptor beta chains follows, all from one sample in a study of identifying expanded T cells in peripheral blood. Sequenced by immunoSEQ multiplex PCR; TCRdb stores in-frame clones only, minus some. The sample consists of approximately 100,000 clones, about 83% of them appearing once. Sequencing was performed on blood. These receptors all stem from a person between 18 and 70 years old in good health. Both conserved end residues are part of each CDR3. D genes are given only for firm matches. Clone size is given for some rows only: seen once, a few or many times, or a class if the clone is expanded.

-	-	TRBJ1-1	TRBV4-3	TGCGCCAGCAGCCAAGGGCTACGATGGGGGACTGAAGCTTTCTTT	CASSQGLRWGTEAFF
-	TRBD2	TRBJ2-3	TRBV13	TGTGCCAGCAGCCTCCAGCGGGGGGGCCCGTATTTT	CASSLQRGGPYF
-	TRBD1	TRBJ1-2	TRBV6-5	TGTGCCAGCAGTTACAATCAGGGGGCGAAAATCGGTACCTTC	CASSYNQGAKIGTF
-	-	TRBJ2-3	TRBV18	TGTGCCAGCTCACCCAGGGGGGGGCAAGATACGCAGTATTTT	CASSPRGGQDTQYF
-	-	TRBJ2-3	TRBV7-2	TGTGCCAGCAGCTTAGCGCTCCCGACAGATACGCAGTATTTT	CASSLALPTDTQYF
-	-	TRBJ2-6	TRBV4-3	TGCGCCAGCAGCCAAGTTGGGGCAGGATTCTCTGGGGCCAACGTCCTGACTTTC	CASSQVGAGFSGANVLTF
-	-	TRBJ2-5	TRBV15	TGTGCCACCAGCGGATCAAGGGGGGCCGGGGAGACCCAGTACTTC	CATSGSRGAGETQYF
once	-	TRBJ2-1	TRBV19	TGTGCCAGTTCAGTAGGCCGCTCCTACAATGAGCAGTTCTTC	CASSVGRSYNEQFF
-	-	TRBJ2-3	TRBV5-8	TGTGCCAGCAGCTGGGGCCGGGGCAAAGCAGATACGCAGTATTTT	CASSWGRGKADTQYF
-	-	TRBJ1-1	TRBV5-6	TGTGCCAGCAGCTTGGATTCACAGAAAGCTTTCTTT	CASSLDSQKAFF
-	-	TRBJ2-3	TRBV11-3	TGTGCCAGCAGCTTAATGGACGCAGATACGCAGTATTTT	CASSLMDADTQYF
-	-	TRBJ1-1	TRBV6-6	TGTGCCAGCAGTTACGGGCCGGGCGGGACTGAAGCTTTCTTT	CASSYGPGGTEAFF
-	-	TRBJ2-3	TRBV29-1	TGCAGCGTTTTGAGGGGGTCAGATACGCAGTATTTT	CSVLRGSDTQYF
once	-	TRBJ2-1	TRBV29-1	TGCAGCGCTTTGCCGGGGGTGGGTTACAATGAGCAGTTCTTC	CSALPGVGYNEQFF
-	-	TRBJ1-4	TRBV9	TGTGCCAGCAGCGCATCAGGGACGACTAATGAAAAACTGTTTTTT	CASSASGTTNEKLFF
-	TRBD1	TRBJ2-2	TRBV4-3	TGCGCCAGCAGCCAACCTAGACAGGGACGGGGCACCGGGGAGCTGTTTTTT	CASSQPRQGRGTGELFF
-	-	TRBJ2-5	TRBV29-1	TGCAGCGTTGAAACAGGAGGGGAGACCCAGTACTTC	CSVETGGETQYF
-	-	TRBJ2-1	TRBV27	TGTGCCAGCAGTCTTTACTCCTACAATGAGCAGTTCTTC	CASSLYSYNEQFF
-	-	TRBJ1-6	TRBV10-3	TGTGCCAGCTACGCTTTCGATTCACCCCTCCACTTT	CASYAFDSPLHF